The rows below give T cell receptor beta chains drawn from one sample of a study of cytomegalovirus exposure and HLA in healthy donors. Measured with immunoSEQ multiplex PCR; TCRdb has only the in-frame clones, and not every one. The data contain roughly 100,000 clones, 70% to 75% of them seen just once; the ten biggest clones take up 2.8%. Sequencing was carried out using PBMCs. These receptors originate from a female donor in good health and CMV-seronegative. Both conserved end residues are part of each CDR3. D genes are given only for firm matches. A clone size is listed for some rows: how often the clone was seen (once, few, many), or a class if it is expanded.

CDR3 protein: CASSQTLPGQGAHEQYF
CDR3 DNA: TGCGCCAGCAGCCAAACTCTCCCGGGACAGGGCGCCCACGAGCAGTACTTC
D gene: TRBD1
clone size: few
J gene: TRBJ2-7
V gene: TRBV4-3

CDR3 protein: CASSYTGLHSKETQYF
CDR3 DNA: TGTGCCAGCAGTTACACGGGACTACATAGCAAAGAGACCCAGTACTTC
D gene: TRBD2
clone size: once
J gene: TRBJ2-5
V gene: TRBV6-5

CDR3 protein: CASSWRGSSGANVLTF
CDR3 DNA: TGTGCCAGCAGCTGGCGGGGCAGCTCTGGGGCCAACGTCCTGACTTTC
D gene: -
clone size: -
J gene: TRBJ2-6
V gene: TRBV7-2

CDR3 protein: CASSLASDTQYF
CDR3 DNA: TGCGCCAGCAGCTTGGCGTCAGATACGCAGTATTTT
D gene: -
clone size: -
J gene: TRBJ2-3
V gene: TRBV5-1

CDR3 protein: CASSFSGSPTDTQYF
CDR3 DNA: TGTGCCAGCAGTTTTAGCGGGAGCCCCACAGATACGCAGTATTTT
D gene: TRBD2
clone size: -
J gene: TRBJ2-3
V gene: TRBV6-4

CDR3 protein: CASSRGTSGRSETQYF
CDR3 DNA: TGTGCCAGCAGCCGGGGGACTAGCGGGAGGTCGGAGACCCAGTACTTC
D gene: TRBD2
clone size: few
J gene: TRBJ2-5
V gene: TRBV7-2

CDR3 protein: CASSQGGGRNTDTQYF
CDR3 DNA: TGTGCCAGCAGCCAAGGTGGCGGGAGGAACACAGATACGCAGTATTTT
D gene: TRBD2
clone size: -
J gene: TRBJ2-3
V gene: TRBV4-2

CDR3 protein: CASSSVGREVQDTQYF
CDR3 DNA: TGCGCCAGCAGCTCGGTCGGGCGGGAGGTTCAGGATACGCAGTATTTT
D gene: TRBD2
clone size: -
J gene: TRBJ2-3
V gene: TRBV5-1

CDR3 protein: CTSSAVGRGGGYTF
CDR3 DNA: TGTACCAGCAGCGCGGTGGGGCGGGGTGGCGGCTACACCTTC
D gene: -
clone size: -
J gene: TRBJ1-2
V gene: TRBV27

CDR3 protein: CSVGSAGGSYNEQFF
CDR3 DNA: TGCAGCGTTGGGTCAGCGGGAGGATCCTACAATGAGCAGTTCTTC
D gene: TRBD2
clone size: -
J gene: TRBJ2-1
V gene: TRBV29-1

CDR3 protein: CSAAGGNPETQYF
CDR3 DNA: TGCAGCGCTGCGGGAGGGAACCCGGAGACCCAGTACTTC
D gene: TRBD2
clone size: -
J gene: TRBJ2-5
V gene: TRBV29-1

CDR3 protein: CASPEREGRHNEQFF
CDR3 DNA: TGTGCCAGCCCGGAACGGGAGGGCCGACACAATGAGCAGTTCTTC
D gene: TRBD2
clone size: once
J gene: TRBJ2-1
V gene: TRBV7-9

CDR3 protein: CASRLLRLETEAFF
CDR3 DNA: TGTGCCAGCAGACTACTACGCCTGGAGACTGAAGCTTTCTTT
D gene: -
clone size: few
J gene: TRBJ1-1
V gene: TRBV6-1

CDR3 protein: CASSYSAWAKNIQYF
CDR3 DNA: TGTGCCAGCAGTTACTCGGCCTGGGCCAAAAACATTCAGTACTTC
D gene: -
clone size: -
J gene: TRBJ2-4
V gene: TRBV6-6

CDR3 protein: CATGETAGYSNQPQHF
CDR3 DNA: TGCGCCACCGGGGAAACTGCCGGGTATAGCAATCAGCCCCAGCATTTT
D gene: -
clone size: few
J gene: TRBJ1-5
V gene: TRBV23-1

CDR3 protein: CASSLGAGPQETQYF
CDR3 DNA: TGTGCCAGCAGCTTAGGGGCAGGGCCCCAAGAGACCCAGTACTTC
D gene: -
clone size: once
J gene: TRBJ2-5
V gene: TRBV7-3

CDR3 protein: CATRQGMGYGYTF
CDR3 DNA: TGTGCCACCAGACAGGGGATGGGCTATGGCTACACCTTC
D gene: TRBD1
clone size: -
J gene: TRBJ1-2
V gene: TRBV2

CDR3 protein: CASSLATGVNTEAFF
CDR3 DNA: TGTGCCAGCAGCTTGGCTACAGGGGTGAACACTGAAGCTTTCTTT
D gene: TRBD1
clone size: -
J gene: TRBJ1-1
V gene: TRBV5-4

CDR3 protein: CASSLGGFMNTEAFF
CDR3 DNA: TGTGCCAGCAGCTTAGGCGGGTTTATGAACACTGAAGCTTTCTTT
D gene: -
clone size: few
J gene: TRBJ1-1
V gene: TRBV11-3

CDR3 protein: CASSLDDTGELFF
CDR3 DNA: TGTGCCAGCAGCTTAGACGACACCGGGGAGCTGTTTTTT
D gene: -
clone size: -
J gene: TRBJ2-2
V gene: TRBV11-3

CDR3 protein: CASSEGLAGGDEQFF
CDR3 DNA: TGTGCCAGCAGTGAAGGCCTAGCGGGAGGCGATGAGCAGTTCTTC
D gene: TRBD2
clone size: -
J gene: TRBJ2-1
V gene: TRBV2

CDR3 protein: CASAQGYTEAFF
CDR3 DNA: TGTGCCAGCGCTCAGGGTTACACTGAAGCTTTCTTT
D gene: -
clone size: -
J gene: TRBJ1-1
V gene: TRBV19

CDR3 protein: CAWSFGQGSYEQYF
CDR3 DNA: TGTGCCTGGAGTTTTGGGCAGGGGTCCTACGAGCAGTACTTC
D gene: -
clone size: -
J gene: TRBJ2-7
V gene: TRBV30

CDR3 protein: CASSQEDRGADTQYF
CDR3 DNA: TGCGCCAGCAGCCAAGAAGACCGGGGGGCAGATACGCAGTATTTT
D gene: TRBD2
clone size: -
J gene: TRBJ2-3
V gene: TRBV4-1

CDR3 protein: CASSLDLRETQYF
CDR3 DNA: TGTGCCAGCAGCTTAGACCTGAGGGAGACCCAGTACTTC
D gene: -
clone size: -
J gene: TRBJ2-5
V gene: TRBV11-1

CDR3 protein: CASSLVGSGNEQFF
CDR3 DNA: TGTGCCAGCAGCTTGGTAGGTAGCGGGAATGAGCAGTTCTTC
D gene: TRBD2
clone size: -
J gene: TRBJ2-1
V gene: TRBV5-5

CDR3 protein: CASSWAGNRNQPQHF
CDR3 DNA: TGCGCCAGCAGCTGGGCCGGCAATCGGAATCAGCCCCAGCATTTT
D gene: -
clone size: once
J gene: TRBJ1-5
V gene: TRBV5-1

CDR3 protein: CASRLDRGGNTDTQYF
CDR3 DNA: TGCGCCAGCAGGCTGGACAGGGGGGGAAACACAGATACGCAGTATTTT
D gene: TRBD1
clone size: -
J gene: TRBJ2-3
V gene: TRBV5-1

CDR3 protein: CASSLAGRGTVGEKLFF
CDR3 DNA: TGTGCCAGCAGCTTAGCTGGCAGGGGGACTGTTGGGGAAAAACTGTTTTTT
D gene: TRBD1
clone size: -
J gene: TRBJ1-4
V gene: TRBV7-9

CDR3 protein: CASSHTAPGRGNQPQHF
CDR3 DNA: TGTGCCAGCAGCCATACTGCCCCCGGGAGGGGGAATCAGCCCCAGCATTTT
D gene: -
clone size: -
J gene: TRBJ1-5
V gene: TRBV4-2

CDR3 protein: CASSSNLAGAYEQYF
CDR3 DNA: TGTGCCAGCAGCTCCAACCTAGCGGGAGCCTACGAGCAGTACTTC
D gene: TRBD2
clone size: -
J gene: TRBJ2-7
V gene: TRBV5-6

CDR3 protein: CAWMPRDRGFNEQFF
CDR3 DNA: TGTGCCTGGATGCCCCGGGACAGGGGGTTCAATGAGCAGTTCTTC
D gene: TRBD1
clone size: -
J gene: TRBJ2-1
V gene: TRBV30

CDR3 protein: CASSGQGSTDTQYF
CDR3 DNA: TGTGCCAGCAGCGGACAGGGAAGCACAGATACGCAGTATTTT
D gene: TRBD1
clone size: -
J gene: TRBJ2-3
V gene: TRBV2

CDR3 protein: CASSLSLNRDRGSDTQYF
CDR3 DNA: TGTGCCAGCAGCTTATCTTTAAACCGGGACAGGGGTTCAGATACGCAGTATTTT
D gene: TRBD1
clone size: -
J gene: TRBJ2-3
V gene: TRBV7-9

CDR3 protein: CASSLTAGGPKTQYF
CDR3 DNA: TGTGCCAGCAGCTTGACGGCGGGAGGGCCAAAGACCCAGTACTTC
D gene: TRBD2
clone size: -
J gene: TRBJ2-5
V gene: TRBV5-6

CDR3 protein: CASSETGDTGELFF
CDR3 DNA: TGTGCCAGCAGTGAGACAGGGGACACCGGGGAGCTGTTTTTT
D gene: TRBD1
clone size: few
J gene: TRBJ2-2
V gene: TRBV6-4

CDR3 protein: CASRMRGGLNTGELFF
CDR3 DNA: TGTGCCAGCAGGATGAGGGGGGGCCTGAACACCGGGGAGCTGTTTTTT
D gene: -
clone size: few
J gene: TRBJ2-2
V gene: TRBV11-3

CDR3 protein: CATRGTTHTGELFF
CDR3 DNA: TGTGCCACGAGGGGGACTACCCACACCGGGGAGCTGTTTTTT
D gene: -
clone size: -
J gene: TRBJ2-2
V gene: TRBV19

CDR3 protein: CASTYGRSTEAFF
CDR3 DNA: TGTGCCAGTACATATGGAAGGAGCACTGAGGCTTTCTTT
D gene: -
clone size: -
J gene: TRBJ1-1
V gene: TRBV19

CDR3 protein: CAWSVRVQETQYF
CDR3 DNA: TGTGCCTGGAGTGTACGGGTACAAGAGACCCAGTACTTC
D gene: -
clone size: -
J gene: TRBJ2-5
V gene: TRBV30

CDR3 protein: CASSFVQYSNQPQHF
CDR3 DNA: TGTGCCAGCAGTTTTGTTCAGTATAGCAATCAGCCCCAGCATTTT
D gene: -
clone size: -
J gene: TRBJ1-5
V gene: TRBV28

CDR3 protein: CASSLRLLGETQYF
CDR3 DNA: TGTGCCAGCAGCTTGCGCCTACTCGGGGAGACCCAGTACTTC
D gene: -
clone size: -
J gene: TRBJ2-5
V gene: TRBV7-2

CDR3 protein: CASSYGYYGYTF
CDR3 DNA: TGTGCCAGCAGTTACGGGTACTATGGCTACACCTTC
D gene: -
clone size: -
J gene: TRBJ1-2
V gene: TRBV28

CDR3 protein: CASSPPGDGYTF
CDR3 DNA: TGTGCCAGCTCCCCCCCGGGGGACGGCTACACCTTC
D gene: -
clone size: -
J gene: TRBJ1-2
V gene: TRBV6-6

CDR3 protein: CASSRLAAAGEQFF
CDR3 DNA: TGTGCCAGCAGTAGACTAGCGGCCGCTGGGGAGCAGTTCTTC
D gene: TRBD2
clone size: -
J gene: TRBJ2-1
V gene: TRBV2

CDR3 protein: CASSGTGATLNTEAFF
CDR3 DNA: TGCGCCAGCAGCGGAACAGGCGCAACCCTCAACACTGAAGCTTTCTTT
D gene: -
clone size: -
J gene: TRBJ1-1
V gene: TRBV5-1

CDR3 protein: CAISDVDRSPNQPQHF
CDR3 DNA: TGTGCCATCAGTGACGTAGACAGGTCCCCCAATCAGCCCCAGCATTTT
D gene: -
clone size: -
J gene: TRBJ1-5
V gene: TRBV10-3

CDR3 protein: CASSLGQLSLEQYF
CDR3 DNA: TGTGCCAGCAGTCTAGGACAGTTGTCCCTCGAGCAGTACTTC
D gene: -
clone size: -
J gene: TRBJ2-7
V gene: TRBV7-9

CDR3 protein: CASSSGTGVVITF
CDR3 DNA: TGTGCCAGCAGTTCGGGGACAGGGGTCGTAATCACCTTC
D gene: TRBD1
clone size: -
J gene: TRBJ1-2
V gene: TRBV27

CDR3 protein: CASRVWAGETYEQYF
CDR3 DNA: TGTGCCAGCAGGGTGTGGGCAGGGGAAACCTACGAGCAGTACTTC
D gene: -
clone size: -
J gene: TRBJ2-7
V gene: TRBV5-5

CDR3 protein: CASSLASGMGYEQYF
CDR3 DNA: TGCGCCAGCAGCTTGGCGTCAGGGATGGGCTACGAGCAGTACTTC
D gene: -
clone size: -
J gene: TRBJ2-7
V gene: TRBV5-1

CDR3 protein: CASSQGGLGYGYTF
CDR3 DNA: TGTGCCAGCAGCCAGGGGGGTCTGGGCTATGGCTACACCTTC
D gene: TRBD1
clone size: -
J gene: TRBJ1-2
V gene: TRBV11-2

CDR3 protein: CASRPSGREYEQYF
CDR3 DNA: TGTGCCAGCAGACCTAGCGGGAGGGAATACGAGCAGTACTTC
D gene: TRBD2
clone size: -
J gene: TRBJ2-7
V gene: TRBV6-5

CDR3 protein: CASSPDSANQPQHF
CDR3 DNA: TGTGCCAGTAGTCCGGACAGTGCCAATCAGCCCCAGCATTTT
D gene: -
clone size: -
J gene: TRBJ1-5
V gene: TRBV19

CDR3 protein: CASSIIGGGYGYTF
CDR3 DNA: TGTGCCAGTAGTATAATAGGGGGCGGCTATGGCTACACCTTC
D gene: TRBD1
clone size: few
J gene: TRBJ1-2
V gene: TRBV19